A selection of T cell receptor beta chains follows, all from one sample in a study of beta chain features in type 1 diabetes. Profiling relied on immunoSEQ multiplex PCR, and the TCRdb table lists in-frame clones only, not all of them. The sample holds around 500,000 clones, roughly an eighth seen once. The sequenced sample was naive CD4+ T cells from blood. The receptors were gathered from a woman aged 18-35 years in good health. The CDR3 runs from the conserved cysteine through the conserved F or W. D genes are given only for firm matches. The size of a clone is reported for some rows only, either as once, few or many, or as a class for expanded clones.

TGTGCCAGCAGTCTGGGTCGGACCACCTCTAGCACAGATACGCAGTATTTT,CASSLGRTTSSTDTQYF,TRBJ2-3,.,TRBV9,.
TGTGCCAGCAGCAGGGGACTAGCGGTAGAGACCCAGTACTTC,CASSRGLAVETQYF,TRBJ2-5,.,TRBV7-2,TRBD2
TGTGCCAGTAGTATAACTAGCGGAGCCTACAATGAGCAGTTCTTC,CASSITSGAYNEQFF,TRBJ2-1,few,TRBV19,TRBD2
TGTGCCAGCAGCCCACAGGGGCCGAACACCGGGGAGCTGTTTTTT,CASSPQGPNTGELFF,TRBJ2-2,few,TRBV5-4,TRBD1
TGTGCCAGCAGCCTACCGGGGGGCGCGGAGACCCAGTACTTC,CASSLPGGAETQYF,TRBJ2-5,few,TRBV5-6,.
TGTGCCAGCAGTCCTCCCGGGAAACCGTATGGCTACACCTTC,CASSPPGKPYGYTF,TRBJ1-2,few,TRBV25-1,.
TGTGCCATCACCTCGGGACAGGGGTACAATGAGCAGTTCTTC,CAITSGQGYNEQFF,TRBJ2-1,.,TRBV10-3,TRBD1
TGTGCCAGCAGCTTAGTACAGTTGGGACTAGCTAGCGAGCAGTACTTC,CASSLVQLGLASEQYF,TRBJ2-7,.,TRBV7-8,TRBD2
TGTGCCAGCAGTGGTACCTTCACAGGAATGAATTCACCCCTCCACTTT,CASSGTFTGMNSPLHF,TRBJ1-6,.,TRBV25-1,.
TGCGCCAGCAGCCAGAACTCCGGGACTAGCGCAGCGGGGGTTGGCGAGACCCAGTACTTC,CASSQNSGTSAAGVGETQYF,TRBJ2-5,few,TRBV4-1,TRBD2
TGTGCCAGCAGTGAAGCTTTCGGCAGGGTGTCGGATACGCAGTATTTT,CASSEAFGRVSDTQYF,TRBJ2-3,few,TRBV2,.
TGTGCCAGCAGCCAAGTAAACAGGGGTGAGCAGTTCTTC,CASSQVNRGEQFF,TRBJ2-1,.,TRBV14,TRBD1
TGTGCCAGCAGCTTGGGCGGGGGCTACAATGAGCAGTTCTTC,CASSLGGGYNEQFF,TRBJ2-1,.,TRBV5-8,TRBD2
TGTGCCAGCTCACCACTTTTGGCCTCTGGGGCCAACGTCCTGACTTTC,CASSPLLASGANVLTF,TRBJ2-6,.,TRBV18,.
TGTGCCAGCAGCTTGGCTCGCCCTGGGGCCAACGTCCTGACTTTC,CASSLARPGANVLTF,TRBJ2-6,.,TRBV5-6,.
TGTGCCAGTCGGGGCGCGAGTAGCGGGAAAAATGAGCAGTTCTTC,CASRGASSGKNEQFF,TRBJ2-1,few,TRBV19,TRBD2
TGTGCCAGCAGCAAACCGGGACTAGCGGGGCCTTACACAGATACGCAGTATTTT,CASSKPGLAGPYTDTQYF,TRBJ2-3,few,TRBV13,TRBD2
TGTGCCAGCAGTATCAGACAGAGTGAAGCTTTCTTT,CASSIRQSEAFF,TRBJ1-1,few,TRBV28,.
TGCAGCGCCGAGGAGGGCTCCATGAACACTGAAGCTTTCTTT,CSAEEGSMNTEAFF,TRBJ1-1,.,TRBV29-1,.
TGTGCCTGGCAGCGGGAGGGCCTGAGTGAGCAGTTCTTC,CAWQREGLSEQFF,TRBJ2-1,few,TRBV30,TRBD2
TGTGCCTGGAGGAGTCAGGGACAGATCTACGAGCAGTACTTC,CAWRSQGQIYEQYF,TRBJ2-7,few,TRBV30,TRBD1
TGTGCCAGCAGCCCGACAGGGCCCGAGCGGGCTTTCTTT,CASSPTGPERAFF,TRBJ1-1,.,TRBV7-3,TRBD1
TGTGCCAGCAGCCGATTCGGATACGAGCAGTACTTC,CASSRFGYEQYF,TRBJ2-7,few,TRBV14,.
TGTGCCAGCAGTCCCCCAGGGAGGGCCCAGTACTTC,CASSPPGRAQYF,TRBJ2-5,.,TRBV28,TRBD2
TGTGCCAGCAGCGGGGACAGACCTGGAAACACCATATATTTT,CASSGDRPGNTIYF,TRBJ1-3,.,TRBV9,TRBD1
TGTGCCAGCAGCGGAGGGGACAGTTCCTACGAGCAGTACTTC,CASSGGDSSYEQYF,TRBJ2-7,few,TRBV7-8,.
TGCAGCGTTGGGGGGTGGCAAGAGACCCAGTACTTC,CSVGGWQETQYF,TRBJ2-5,.,TRBV29-1,.